The following is a T cell receptor (beta chain) sequence with its context. This clonotype was seen many times. Its antigen has not been determined. No qualities accompany the bases; no much larger clone lies one base away. The sample's treatment or condition label, in plain terms: live attenuated yellow fever vaccine strain. At every blood-draw timepoint, two biological replicates of bulk PBMCs were collected. PBMCs were isolated from peripheral blood using a standard Ficoll-Paque protocol. RNA was extracted with TriZol from bulk PBMCs, CD4 and CD8 fractions, and dextramer-positive and dextramer-negative fractions. The sample was run on an Illumina NovaSeq 6000. TCR cDNA was synthesized by 5'RACE template switching, which introduced a universal primer site and unique molecular identifiers. cDNA synthesis was primed from both the TCR alpha and TCR beta constant segments. Library amplification used two PCR steps, and the second PCR step added sample barcodes and sequencing adapters. Libraries were sequenced on Illumina HiSeq 2500 (2x100 bp) or NovaSeq (2x150 bp). The study's own analysis went as follows. MIGEC handled demultiplexing of reads and collapsing into UMI consensus sequences, while MiXCR performed V(D)J alignment. Vaccine-responding clonotypes were defined with edgeR using replicate PBMC samples, requiring FDR below 0.01 and a log2 fold change above 5 up to day 15. Bulk clonotypes were assigned CD4 or CD8 identity according to which sequenced CD4 or CD8 repertoire held them at higher abundance. In TCRdb, the public reads were trimmed at Q25 with fastp and aligned with MiXCR, with productive beta chains retained. Every distinct CDR3 protein forms one entry, paired with its most common genes and DNA. The authors' filters were not applied to this entry. This sample is represented by a few hundred thousand distinct CDR3 sequences; roughly 4% of them were singletons. Together, the top ten hold approximately 23% of the sample.

This record comes from a study of T cells after yellow fever vaccination (dated by TCRdb to about 2019). For the wider study: Libraries from fractions with low cell numbers were prepared with the SMART-Seq v4 Ultra Low Input RNA kit. Blood samples were taken at several timepoints before and after primary and secondary immunization, and bulk PBMC replicates and cell subsets were isolated. The cohort comprised two healthy male donors, one aged 18 to 30 and one aged 30 to 40 years. To track T-cell clones before and after primary and booster YFV17D yellow fever vaccination, bulk TCR alpha and beta repertoires were sequenced longitudinally.

The germline V gene specifies LGHNA as CDR1 and YSLEER as CDR2. Spanning cysteine to phenylalanine, the CDR3 consists of 15 amino acids. Of all the DNA, just the CDR3 is kept, 45 bases in frame from base 1. Cut back by 1 base and 0 bases, the V and J ends lie 7 bases apart. Results and caveats for the whole study, not just this receptor: A small fraction of clonotypes showed up in both the CD4 and CD8 compartments, probably as a result of convergent recombination. Compared with the primary T-cell response, the secondary T-cell response was faster but weaker, reaching its peak on day 5 rather than on day 15. Because the study included only two donors, the extent to which the findings can be generalized is limited. Computational filtering was needed because FACS-sorted repertoires could contain abundant contaminating clonotypes from the bulk population. Most clones expanded after primary vaccination (almost 97% of CD4 and about 85% of CD8) were re-detected after the booster, suggesting that broad memory maintenance occurred.

Recombination joined TRBV4-3 with TRBJ1-3; no D segment can be confidently identified. Sample: PBMCs, taken 5 days after the yellow fever booster vaccination. The clonotype comes from a man younger than 35 who received the YFV17D yellow fever vaccine. In nucleotides, the sequence is TGCGCCAGCAGCCAAGCCAAGAGCTCTGGAAACACCATATATTTT. Its coded protein is CASSQAKSSGNTIYF.